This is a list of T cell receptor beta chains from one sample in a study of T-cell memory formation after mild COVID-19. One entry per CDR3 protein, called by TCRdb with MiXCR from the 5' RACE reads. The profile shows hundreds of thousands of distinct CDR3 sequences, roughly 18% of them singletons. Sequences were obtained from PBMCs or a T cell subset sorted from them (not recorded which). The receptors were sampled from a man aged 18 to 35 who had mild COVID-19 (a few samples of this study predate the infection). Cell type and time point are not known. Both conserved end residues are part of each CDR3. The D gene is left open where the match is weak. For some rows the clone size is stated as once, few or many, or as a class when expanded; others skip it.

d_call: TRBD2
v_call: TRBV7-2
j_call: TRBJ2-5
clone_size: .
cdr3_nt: TGTGCCAGCAGTGCGGGGGTACAAGAGACCCAGTACTTC
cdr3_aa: CASSAGVQETQYF

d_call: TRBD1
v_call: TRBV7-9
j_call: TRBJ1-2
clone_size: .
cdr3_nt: TGTGCCAGCAGCTTAAGTGTCGGACAGGGTGATGGCTACACCTTC
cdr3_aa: CASSLSVGQGDGYTF

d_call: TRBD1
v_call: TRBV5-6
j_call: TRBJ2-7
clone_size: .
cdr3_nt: TGTGCCAGCAGCTCCCTGGGGACAGGAGGCTCCTACGAGCAGTACTTC
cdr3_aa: CASSSLGTGGSYEQYF

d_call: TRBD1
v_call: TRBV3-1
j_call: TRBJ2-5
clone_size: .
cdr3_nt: TGTGCCAGCAGCCACCTGGGAGGGACAGGGAATGCGGAGACCCAGTACTTC
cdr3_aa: CASSHLGGTGNAETQYF

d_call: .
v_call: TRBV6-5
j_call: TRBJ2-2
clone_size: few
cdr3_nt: TGTGCCAGCAGTTACGTGGTACGGGCGAACACCGGGGAGCTGTTTTTT
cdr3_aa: CASSYVVRANTGELFF

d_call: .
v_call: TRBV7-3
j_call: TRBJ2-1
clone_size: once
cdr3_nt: TGTGCCAGCAGCTTAAACACAGGGCATGAGCAGTTCTTC
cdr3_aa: CASSLNTGHEQFF

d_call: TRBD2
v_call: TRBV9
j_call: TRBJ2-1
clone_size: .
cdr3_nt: TGTGCCAGCAGCGTAGCACTAGCGGGCCATGAGCAGTTCTTC
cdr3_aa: CASSVALAGHEQFF

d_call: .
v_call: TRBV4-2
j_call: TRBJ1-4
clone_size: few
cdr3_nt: TGTGCCAGCAGCCCGACCTGGGGGCTCAATGAAAAACTGTTTTTT
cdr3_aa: CASSPTWGLNEKLFF

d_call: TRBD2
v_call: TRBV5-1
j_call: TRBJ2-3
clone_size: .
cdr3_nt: TGCGCCAGCACCACGGGAGGAGCTAGCACAGATACGCAGTATTTT
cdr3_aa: CASTTGGASTDTQYF

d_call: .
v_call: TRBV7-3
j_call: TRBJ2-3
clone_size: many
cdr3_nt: TGTGCCAGCAGTCGGGGATCAGATACGCAGTATTTT
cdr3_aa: CASSRGSDTQYF

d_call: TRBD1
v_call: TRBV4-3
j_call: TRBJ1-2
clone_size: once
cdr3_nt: TGCGCCAGCAGCAAACTACAGGGGGTAGTTATCTATGGCTACACCTTC
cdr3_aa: CASSKLQGVVIYGYTF

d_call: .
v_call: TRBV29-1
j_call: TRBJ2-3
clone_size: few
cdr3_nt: TGCAGCGTTGGGCGGACCACAGATACGCAGTATTTT
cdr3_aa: CSVGRTTDTQYF

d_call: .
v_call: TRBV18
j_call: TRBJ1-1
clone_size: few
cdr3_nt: TGTGCCAGCTCACCACTACAGGACAACACTGAAGCTTTCTTT
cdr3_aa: CASSPLQDNTEAFF

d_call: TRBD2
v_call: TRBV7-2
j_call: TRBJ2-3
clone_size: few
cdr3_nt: TGTGCCAGCAGCTTAGGAATTATAGCGGGGGGCTCAGATACGCAGTATTTT
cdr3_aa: CASSLGIIAGGSDTQYF

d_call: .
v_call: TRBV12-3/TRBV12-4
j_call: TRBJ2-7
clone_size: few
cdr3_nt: TGTGCCAGCAGTTTAACCGGGGCTAGATCCTACGAGCAGTACTTC
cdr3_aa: CASSLTGARSYEQYF

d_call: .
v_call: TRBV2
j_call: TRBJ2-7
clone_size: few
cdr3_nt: TGTGCCAGCAGTTGGGTCCCCTCCTACGAGCAGTACTTC
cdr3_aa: CASSWVPSYEQYF

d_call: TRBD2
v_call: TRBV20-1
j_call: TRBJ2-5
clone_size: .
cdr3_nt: TGCAGTGCTGAAGCGGGGGGGCCAGAGACCCAGTACTTC
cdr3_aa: CSAEAGGPETQYF

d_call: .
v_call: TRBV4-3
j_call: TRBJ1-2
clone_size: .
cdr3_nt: TGCGCCAGCAGCCAAGAGCTCGTGGGGGTATATGGCTACACCTTC
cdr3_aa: CASSQELVGVYGYTF

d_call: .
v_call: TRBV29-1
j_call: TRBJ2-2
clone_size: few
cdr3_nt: TGCAGCGTTGAGGGGGTTCAGGAGGGGGACACCGGGGAGCTGTTTTTT
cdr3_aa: CSVEGVQEGDTGELFF

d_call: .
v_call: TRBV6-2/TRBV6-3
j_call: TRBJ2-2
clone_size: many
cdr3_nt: TGTGCCAGCAGTTACTCCAGGGTCACCGGGGAGCTGTTTTTT
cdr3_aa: CASSYSRVTGELFF

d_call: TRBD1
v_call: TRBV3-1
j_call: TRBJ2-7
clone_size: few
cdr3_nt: TGTGCCAGCAGCCAAAAGGGACAGATCTACGAGCAGTACTTC
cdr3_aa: CASSQKGQIYEQYF

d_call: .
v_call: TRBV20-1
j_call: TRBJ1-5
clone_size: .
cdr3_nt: TGCAGTGCTAGAGTGGGCACCGTAACAACCCAGCATTTT
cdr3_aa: CSARVGTVTTQHF

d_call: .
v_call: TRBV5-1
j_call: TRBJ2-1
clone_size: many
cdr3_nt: TGCGCCAGCAGTAAGAGCTCCTACAATGAGCAGTTCTTC
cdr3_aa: CASSKSSYNEQFF

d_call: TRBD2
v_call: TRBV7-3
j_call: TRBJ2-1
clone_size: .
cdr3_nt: TGTGCCAGCAGCCCCCAGCCAAGCGGGGGGAATGAGCAGTTCTTC
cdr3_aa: CASSPQPSGGNEQFF

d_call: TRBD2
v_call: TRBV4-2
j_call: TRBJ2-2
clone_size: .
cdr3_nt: TGTGCCGCAGGCTTAGCGGGGGGGCAATCGGGGTCCGGGGAGCTGTTTTTT
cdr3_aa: CAAGLAGGQSGSGELFF

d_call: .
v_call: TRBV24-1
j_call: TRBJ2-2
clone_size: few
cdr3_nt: TGTGCCACCAGCGGGAGACGACTAAACACCGGGGAGCTGTTTTTT
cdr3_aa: CATSGRRLNTGELFF

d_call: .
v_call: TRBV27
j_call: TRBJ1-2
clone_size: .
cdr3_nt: TGTGCCAGCAGTTTAAGTGTGGGGGCTAACTATGGCTACACCTTC
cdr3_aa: CASSLSVGANYGYTF

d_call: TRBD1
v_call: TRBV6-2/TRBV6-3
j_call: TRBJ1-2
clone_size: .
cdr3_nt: TGTGCCAGCAGTTACACGGGACAGGGAGACGGCTACACCTTC
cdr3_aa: CASSYTGQGDGYTF

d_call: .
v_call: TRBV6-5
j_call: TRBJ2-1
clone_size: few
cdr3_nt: TGTGCCAGCAGTTACCTGGATGAGCAGTTCTTC
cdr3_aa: CASSYLDEQFF

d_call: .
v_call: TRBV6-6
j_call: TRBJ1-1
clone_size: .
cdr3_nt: TGTGCCAGCAGTCCACACTGGGAGAACACTGAAGCTTTCTTT
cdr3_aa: CASSPHWENTEAFF

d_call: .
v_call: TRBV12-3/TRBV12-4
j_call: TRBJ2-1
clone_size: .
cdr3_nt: TGTGCCAGCAGTTTCGTTTACAATGAGCAGTTCTTC
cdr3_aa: CASSFVYNEQFF

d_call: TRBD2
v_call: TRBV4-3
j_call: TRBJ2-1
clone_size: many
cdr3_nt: TGCGCCAGCAGCCAAGAGGTAGCGGGGGGTTACAATGAGCAGTTCTTC
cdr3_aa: CASSQEVAGGYNEQFF

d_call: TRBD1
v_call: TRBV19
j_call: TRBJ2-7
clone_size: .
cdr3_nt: TGTGCCAGTAGCAAGGACAGGGGTGTCCTCTACGAGCAGTACTTC
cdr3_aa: CASSKDRGVLYEQYF

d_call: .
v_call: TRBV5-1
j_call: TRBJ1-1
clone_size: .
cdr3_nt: TGCGCCAGCAGCTCGCTGGGGGCGCAGGTCACTGAAGCTTTCTTT
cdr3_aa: CASSSLGAQVTEAFF

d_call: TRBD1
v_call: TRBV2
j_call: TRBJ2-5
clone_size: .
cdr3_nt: TGTGCCAGCAGAGCCGGGACAGATGAAGAGACCCAGTACTTC
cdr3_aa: CASRAGTDEETQYF

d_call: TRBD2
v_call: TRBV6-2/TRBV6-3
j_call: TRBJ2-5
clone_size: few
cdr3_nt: TGTGCCAGCAGTTACCTAGGACTAGCGGAGGAAGAGACCCAGTACTTC
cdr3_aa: CASSYLGLAEEETQYF

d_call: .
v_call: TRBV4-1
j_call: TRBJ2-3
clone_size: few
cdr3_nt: TGCGCCAGCAGCCAACAGGCTAGCACAGATACGCAGTATTTT
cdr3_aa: CASSQQASTDTQYF

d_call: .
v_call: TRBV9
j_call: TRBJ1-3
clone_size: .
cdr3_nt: TGTGCCAGCAGCGTTTCCACAGGGACCACCATATATTTT
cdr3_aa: CASSVSTGTTIYF

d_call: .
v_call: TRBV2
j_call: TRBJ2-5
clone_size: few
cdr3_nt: TGTGCCAGCAGTTACCCAGGGGTCCCAGAGACCCAGTACTTC
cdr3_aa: CASSYPGVPETQYF

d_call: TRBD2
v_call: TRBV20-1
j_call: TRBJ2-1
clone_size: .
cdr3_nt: TGCAGTGCTGACGGGACTAGCGACCTTGAGCAGTTCTTC
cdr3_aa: CSADGTSDLEQFF

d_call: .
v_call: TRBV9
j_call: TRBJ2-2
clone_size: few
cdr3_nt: TGTGCCAGCAGCGTAGAGGTCGGCGCCGGGGAGCTGTTTTTT
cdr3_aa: CASSVEVGAGELFF

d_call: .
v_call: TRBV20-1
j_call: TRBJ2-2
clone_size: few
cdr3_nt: TGCAGTGCTATATCCCCAACTGCAAACACCGGGGAGCTGTTTTTT
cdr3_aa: CSAISPTANTGELFF

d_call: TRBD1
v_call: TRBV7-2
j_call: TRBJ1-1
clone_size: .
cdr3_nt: TGTGCCAGCAGCTACCGGGACAGGAGGGCGGCTTTCTTT
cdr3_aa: CASSYRDRRAAFF

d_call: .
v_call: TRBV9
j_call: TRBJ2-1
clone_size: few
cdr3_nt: TGTGCCAGCAGCGTAGGAGCTAGGGGGGCGGATGAGCAGTTCTTC
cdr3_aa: CASSVGARGADEQFF

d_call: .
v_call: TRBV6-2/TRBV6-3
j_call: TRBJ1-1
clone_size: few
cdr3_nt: TGTGCCAGCAGTTACGAAGGGGACTCCACTGAAGCTTTCTTT
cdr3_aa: CASSYEGDSTEAFF

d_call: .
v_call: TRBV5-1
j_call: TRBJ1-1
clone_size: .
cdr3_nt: TGCGCCAGCAGCTCGGATCCGCCGGTGAACACTGAAGCTTTCTTT
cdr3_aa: CASSSDPPVNTEAFF

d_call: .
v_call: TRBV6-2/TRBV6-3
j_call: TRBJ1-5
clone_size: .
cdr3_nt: TGTGCCAGCAGCCTCCCGACAGCTGGCTATCAGCCCCAGCATTTT
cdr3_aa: CASSLPTAGYQPQHF

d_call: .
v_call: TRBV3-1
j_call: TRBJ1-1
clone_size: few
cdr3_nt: TGTGCCAGCAGCCAGTCGGGCCCAGGGAACACTGAAGCTTTCTTT
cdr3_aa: CASSQSGPGNTEAFF

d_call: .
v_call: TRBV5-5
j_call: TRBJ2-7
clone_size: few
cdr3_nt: TGTGCCAGCAGCTTACATCTGACCACCCTCTTAAATCCATTC
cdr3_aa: CASSLHLTTLLNPF

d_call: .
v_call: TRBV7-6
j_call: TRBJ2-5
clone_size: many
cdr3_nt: TGTGCCAGCAGCTTAGCATGGACAGAAGAGACCCAGTACTTC
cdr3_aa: CASSLAWTEETQYF

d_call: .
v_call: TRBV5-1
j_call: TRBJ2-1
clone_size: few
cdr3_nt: TGCGCCAGCAGCGGGGGAAGGGGTCCAAGCTCGTACTTAGGGCAGTTCTTC
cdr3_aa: CASSGGRGPSSYLGQFF

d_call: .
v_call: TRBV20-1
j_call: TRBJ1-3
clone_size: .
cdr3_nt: TGCAGTGCTAGAGTGGGGACGCGGGGAAACACCATATATTTT
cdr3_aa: CSARVGTRGNTIYF

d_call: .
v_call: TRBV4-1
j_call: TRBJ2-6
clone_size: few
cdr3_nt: TGCGCCAGCAGCCAGATAGGACGGGTTTCTGGGGCCAACGTCCTGACTTTC
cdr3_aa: CASSQIGRVSGANVLTF

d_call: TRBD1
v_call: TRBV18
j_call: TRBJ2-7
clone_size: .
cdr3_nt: TGTGCCAGCTCACCCGGGACAGGGCGTAAGAACGAGCAGTACTTC
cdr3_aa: CASSPGTGRKNEQYF

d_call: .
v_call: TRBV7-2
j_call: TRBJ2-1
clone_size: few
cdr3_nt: TGTGCCAGCAGCCCAGGGGTTCGGGATGAGCAGTTCTTC
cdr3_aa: CASSPGVRDEQFF